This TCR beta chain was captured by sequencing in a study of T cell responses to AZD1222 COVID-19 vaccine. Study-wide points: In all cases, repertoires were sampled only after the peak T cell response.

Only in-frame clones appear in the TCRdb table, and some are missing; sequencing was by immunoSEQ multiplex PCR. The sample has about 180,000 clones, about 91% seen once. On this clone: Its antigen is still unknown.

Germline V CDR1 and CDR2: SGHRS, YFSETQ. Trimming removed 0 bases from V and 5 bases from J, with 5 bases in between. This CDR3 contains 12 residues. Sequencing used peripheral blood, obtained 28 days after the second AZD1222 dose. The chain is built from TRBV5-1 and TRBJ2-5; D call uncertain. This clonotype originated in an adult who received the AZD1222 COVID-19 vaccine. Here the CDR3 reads CASSLAGETQYF. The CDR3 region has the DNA TGCGCCAGCAGCTTGGCCGGGGAGACCCAGTACTTC.